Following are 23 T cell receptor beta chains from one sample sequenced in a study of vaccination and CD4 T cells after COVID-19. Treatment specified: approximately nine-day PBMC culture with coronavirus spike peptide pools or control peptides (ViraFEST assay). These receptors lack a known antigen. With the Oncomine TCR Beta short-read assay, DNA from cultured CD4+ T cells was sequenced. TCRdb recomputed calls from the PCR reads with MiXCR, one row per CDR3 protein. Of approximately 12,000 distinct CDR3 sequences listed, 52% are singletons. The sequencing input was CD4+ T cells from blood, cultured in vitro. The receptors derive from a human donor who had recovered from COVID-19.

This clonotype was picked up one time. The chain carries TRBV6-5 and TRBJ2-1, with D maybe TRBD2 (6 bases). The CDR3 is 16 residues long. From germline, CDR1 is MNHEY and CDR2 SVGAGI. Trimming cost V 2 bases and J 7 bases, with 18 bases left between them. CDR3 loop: CASSYVPGAWGNEQFF. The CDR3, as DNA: TGTGCCAGCAGTTACGTGCCGGGAGCTTGGGGGAATGAGCAGTTCTTC.

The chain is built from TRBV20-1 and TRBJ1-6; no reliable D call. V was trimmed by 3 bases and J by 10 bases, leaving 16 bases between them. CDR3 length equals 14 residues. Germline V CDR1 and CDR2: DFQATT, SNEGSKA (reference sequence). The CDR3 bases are TGCAGTGCTAGGTCCGCTGGCGGGGAATCACCCCTCCACTTT. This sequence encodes CSARSAGGESPLHF.

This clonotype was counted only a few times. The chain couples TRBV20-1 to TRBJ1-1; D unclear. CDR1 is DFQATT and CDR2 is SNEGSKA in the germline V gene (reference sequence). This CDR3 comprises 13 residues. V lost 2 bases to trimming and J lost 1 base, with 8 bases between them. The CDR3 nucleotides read TGCAGTGCTAGAAATCCTAAGAACACTGAAGCTTTCTTT. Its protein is CSARNPKNTEAFF.

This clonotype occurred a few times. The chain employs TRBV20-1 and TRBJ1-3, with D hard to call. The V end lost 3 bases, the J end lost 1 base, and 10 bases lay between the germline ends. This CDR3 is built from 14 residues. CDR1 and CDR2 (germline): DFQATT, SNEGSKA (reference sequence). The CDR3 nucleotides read TGCAGTGCTAGTTACGGTGGGTCTGGAAACACCATATATTTT. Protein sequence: CSASYGGSGNTIYF.

CDR3 region: CASSSGTKNIQYF. CDR3 coding DNA: TGTGCCAGCAGTTCAGGGACCAAAAACATTCAGTACTTC. The chain has TRBV6-5 and TRBJ2-4; D is perhaps TRBD1 (5 bases). This CDR3 region has 13 residues. The germline V gene encodes CDR1 MNHEY and CDR2 SVGAGI. Trimming took off 4 bases at V and 2 bases at J, with 6 bases between the two ends.

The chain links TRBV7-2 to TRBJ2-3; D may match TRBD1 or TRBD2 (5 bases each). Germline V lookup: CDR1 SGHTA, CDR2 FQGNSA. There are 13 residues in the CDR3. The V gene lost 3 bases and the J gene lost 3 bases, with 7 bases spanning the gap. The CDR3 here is CASSFGATDTQYF. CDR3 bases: TGTGCCAGCAGCTTCGGGGCGACAGATACGCAGTATTTT.

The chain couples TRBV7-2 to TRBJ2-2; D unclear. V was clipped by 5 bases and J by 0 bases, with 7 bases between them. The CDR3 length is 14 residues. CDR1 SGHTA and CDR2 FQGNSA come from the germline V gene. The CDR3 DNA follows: TGTGCCAGCAGCCCTCAGTCGAACACCGGGGAGCTGTTTTTT. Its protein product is CASSPQSNTGELFF.

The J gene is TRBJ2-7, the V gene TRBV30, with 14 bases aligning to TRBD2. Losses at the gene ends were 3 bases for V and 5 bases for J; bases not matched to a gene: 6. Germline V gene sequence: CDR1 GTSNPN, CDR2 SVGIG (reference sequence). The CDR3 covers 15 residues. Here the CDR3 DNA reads TGTGCCTGGAGCTTAGGACTAGCGGGAGGCAACGAGCAGTACTTC. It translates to CAWSLGLAGGNEQYF.

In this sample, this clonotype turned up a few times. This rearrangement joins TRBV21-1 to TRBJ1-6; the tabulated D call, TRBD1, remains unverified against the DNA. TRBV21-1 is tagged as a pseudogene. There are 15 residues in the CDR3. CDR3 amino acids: CASSKRGDGNSPLHF. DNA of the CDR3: TGTGCCAGCAGCAAAAGGGGGGACGGTAATTCACCCCTCCACTTT.

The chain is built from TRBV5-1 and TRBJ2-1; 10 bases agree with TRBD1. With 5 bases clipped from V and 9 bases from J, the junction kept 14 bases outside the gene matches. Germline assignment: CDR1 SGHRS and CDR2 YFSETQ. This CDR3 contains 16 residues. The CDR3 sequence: CASRYEPGTGVGEQFF. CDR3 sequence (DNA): TGCGCCAGCAGATATGAACCCGGGACAGGGGTCGGTGAGCAGTTCTTC. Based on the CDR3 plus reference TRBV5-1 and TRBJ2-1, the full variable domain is KAGVTQTPRYLIKTRGQQVTLSCSPISGHRSVSWYQQTPGQGLQFLFEYFSETQRNKGNFPGRFSGRQFSNSRSEMNVSTLELGDSALYLCASRYEPGTGVGEQFFGPGTRLTVL.

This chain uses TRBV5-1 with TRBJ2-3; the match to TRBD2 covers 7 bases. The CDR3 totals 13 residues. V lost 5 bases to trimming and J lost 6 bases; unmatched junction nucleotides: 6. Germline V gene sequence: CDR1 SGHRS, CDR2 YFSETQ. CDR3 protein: CASSQSGMDTQYF. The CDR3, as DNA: TGCGCCAGCAGTCAAAGCGGGATGGATACGCAGTATTTT.

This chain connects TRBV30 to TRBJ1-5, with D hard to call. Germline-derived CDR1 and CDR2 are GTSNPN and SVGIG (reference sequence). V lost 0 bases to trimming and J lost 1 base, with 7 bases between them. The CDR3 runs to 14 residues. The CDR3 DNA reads TGTGCCTGGAGTGTAGTCAGCAGCAATCAGCCCCAGCATTTT. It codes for CAWSVVSSNQPQHF.

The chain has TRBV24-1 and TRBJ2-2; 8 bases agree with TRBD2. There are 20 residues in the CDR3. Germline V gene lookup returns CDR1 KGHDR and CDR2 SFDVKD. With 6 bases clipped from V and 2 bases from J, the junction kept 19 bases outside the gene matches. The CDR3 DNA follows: TGTGCCACCAGTCACCTCGGGAGGGGGACGGCGGGCCCTAACACCGGGGAGCTGTTTTTT. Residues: CATSHLGRGTAGPNTGELFF.

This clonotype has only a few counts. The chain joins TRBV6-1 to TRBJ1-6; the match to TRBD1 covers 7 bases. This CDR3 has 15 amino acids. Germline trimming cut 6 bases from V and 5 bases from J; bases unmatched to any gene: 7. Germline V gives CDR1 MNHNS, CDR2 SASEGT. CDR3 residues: CASRKGAGDNSPLHF. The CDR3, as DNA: TGTGCCAGCAGAAAGGGGGCAGGGGATAATTCACCCCTCCACTTT.

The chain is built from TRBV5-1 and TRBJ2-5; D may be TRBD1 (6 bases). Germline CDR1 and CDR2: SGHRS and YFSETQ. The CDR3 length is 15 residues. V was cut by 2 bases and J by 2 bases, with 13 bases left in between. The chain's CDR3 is CASSFNTGKQETQYF. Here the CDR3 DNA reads TGCGCCAGCAGCTTCAACACAGGGAAGCAAGAGACCCAGTACTTC. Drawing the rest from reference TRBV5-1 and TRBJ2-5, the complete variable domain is KAGVTQTPRYLIKTRGQQVTLSCSPISGHRSVSWYQQTPGQGLQFLFEYFSETQRNKGNFPGRFSGRQFSNSRSEMNVSTLELGDSALYLCASSFNTGKQETQYFGPGTRLLVL.

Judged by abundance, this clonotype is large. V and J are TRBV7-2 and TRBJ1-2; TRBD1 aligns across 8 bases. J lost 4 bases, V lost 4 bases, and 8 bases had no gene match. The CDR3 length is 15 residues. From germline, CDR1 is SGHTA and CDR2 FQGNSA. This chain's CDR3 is CASSSRTGPRYGYTF. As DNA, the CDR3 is TGTGCCAGCAGCTCGAGGACAGGGCCGCGCTATGGCTACACCTTC.

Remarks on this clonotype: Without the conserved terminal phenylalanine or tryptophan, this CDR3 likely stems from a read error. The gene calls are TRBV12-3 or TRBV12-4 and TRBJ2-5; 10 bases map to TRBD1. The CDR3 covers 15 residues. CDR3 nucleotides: TGCGCCAGCAGCCTACACGGACAGGGGGACGAGACCCAGTACCTC. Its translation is CASSLHGQGDETQYL.

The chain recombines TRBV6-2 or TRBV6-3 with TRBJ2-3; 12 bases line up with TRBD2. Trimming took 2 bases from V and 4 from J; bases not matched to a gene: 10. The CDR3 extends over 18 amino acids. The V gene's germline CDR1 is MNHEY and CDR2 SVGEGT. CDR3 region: CASSYPPLAGGFSDTQYF. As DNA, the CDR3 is TGTGCCAGCAGTTACCCGCCCCTAGCGGGAGGGTTCTCAGATACGCAGTATTTT.

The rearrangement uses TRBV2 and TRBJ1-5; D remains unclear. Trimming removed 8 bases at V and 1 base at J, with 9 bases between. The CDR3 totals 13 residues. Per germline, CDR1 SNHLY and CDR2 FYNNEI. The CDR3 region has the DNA TGTGCCAGCGAGCGAGGCAGCAATCAGCCCCAGCATTTT. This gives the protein CASERGSNQPQHF.

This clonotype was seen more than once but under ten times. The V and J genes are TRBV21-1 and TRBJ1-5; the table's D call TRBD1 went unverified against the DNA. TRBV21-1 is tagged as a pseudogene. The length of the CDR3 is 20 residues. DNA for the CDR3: TGTGCCAGCATCGTTACAGGGGGCCCAACCCCCCAAGGATACAATCAGCCCCAGCATTTT. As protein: CASIVTGGPTPQGYNQPQHF.

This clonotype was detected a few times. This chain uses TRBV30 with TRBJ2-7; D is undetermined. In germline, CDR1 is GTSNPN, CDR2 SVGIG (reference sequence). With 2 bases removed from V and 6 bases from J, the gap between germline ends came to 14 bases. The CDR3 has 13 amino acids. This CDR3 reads CAWSLTLGGEQYF. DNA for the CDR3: TGTGCCTGGAGTTTAACGTTGGGTGGCGAGCAGTACTTC.

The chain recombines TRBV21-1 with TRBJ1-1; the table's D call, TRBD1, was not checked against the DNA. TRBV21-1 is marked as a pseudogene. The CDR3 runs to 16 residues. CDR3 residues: CAIKGAPGQFNTEAFF. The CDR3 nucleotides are TGTGCCATCAAGGGGGCTCCGGGACAGTTCAACACTGAAGCTTTCTTT.

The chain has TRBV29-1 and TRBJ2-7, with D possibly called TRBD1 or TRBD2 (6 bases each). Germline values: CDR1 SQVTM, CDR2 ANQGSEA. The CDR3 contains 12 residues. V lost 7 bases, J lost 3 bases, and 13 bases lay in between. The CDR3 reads CSARRGDYEQYF. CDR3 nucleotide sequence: TGCAGCGCCAGAAGGGGGGACTACGAGCAGTACTTC.